The sequence of this T cell receptor (beta chain) was determined in a study of cytomegalovirus exposure and HLA in healthy donors. General observations from the study: In all likelihood, a cluster of highly shared sequence variants was a sequencing artifact.

The CDR3 consists of 13 residues. Germline V CDR1 and CDR2: SGHAT, FQNNGV. The ends were cut back, 5 bases at V and 3 bases at J, with 11 bases in the middle. In regard to this clone: What it recognizes is unknown.

The primer mix had 60 Vbeta and 13 Jbeta primers. Assay: immunoSEQ multiplex PCR; the TCRdb copy retains only in-frame clones and omits some. Of around 200,000 clones listed, 60% to 80% are singletons. Sequences were obtained from PBMCs. This receptor was obtained from a man aged 18 to 29 in good health and CMV-seronegative. The chain couples TRBV11-2 to TRBJ2-7; D is unclear. This chain's CDR3 is CASSLPEFYEQYF. In DNA, the CDR3 is TGTGCCAGCAGCCTCCCGGAGTTCTACGAGCAGTACTTC.